This TCR beta chain comes out of a study of T cells in Graves' hyperthyroidism and ophthalmopathy. The CDR3 is made up of 14 amino acids. The germline V gene has CDR1 MNHEY and CDR2 SMNVEV (reference sequence). Trimming removed 6 bases from V and 5 bases from J; junction bases left unmatched: 10. This clonotype was observed at least ten times. The TCR beta CDR3 regions underwent amplification using RNA transcripts as the source. A set of HTBI primers served as the primers for a first-round RT-PCR of the TCR CDR3. TCRdb used MiXCR to reprocess the multiplex PCR reads, holding one entry per CDR3 protein. This sample has 300,000 to 350,000 distinct CDR3 sequences; 15% to 20% occur once, and the top ten carry roughly 16%.

The TCR sequence derives from a woman aged 40-49 years with Graves' ophthalmopathy. The chain carries TRBV27 and TRBJ2-7, with 7 bases aligning to TRBD1. The material sequenced was blood. The CDR3, as DNA: TGTGCCAGCAGCTTTACAGGGGCTTCCAACGAGCAGTACTTC. Its protein is CASSFTGASNEQYF.